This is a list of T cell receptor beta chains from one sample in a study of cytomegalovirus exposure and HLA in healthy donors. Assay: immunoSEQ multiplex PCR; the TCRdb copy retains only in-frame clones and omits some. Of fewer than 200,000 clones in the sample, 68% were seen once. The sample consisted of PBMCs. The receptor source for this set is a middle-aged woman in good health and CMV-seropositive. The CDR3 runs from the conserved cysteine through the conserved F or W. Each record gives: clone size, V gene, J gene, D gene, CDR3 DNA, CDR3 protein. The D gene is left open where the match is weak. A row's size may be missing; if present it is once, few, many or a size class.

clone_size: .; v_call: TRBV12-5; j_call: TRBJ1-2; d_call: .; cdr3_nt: TGTGCTAGTGGTTCCCCCTCGCTAGGGAGCTATGGCTACACCTTC; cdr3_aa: CASGSPSLGSYGYTF
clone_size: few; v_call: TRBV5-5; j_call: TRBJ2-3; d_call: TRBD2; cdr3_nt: TGTGCCAGCAGCTTGGAGCCTAGCGGGAGGAGGAATACGCAGTATTTT; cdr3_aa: CASSLEPSGRRNTQYF
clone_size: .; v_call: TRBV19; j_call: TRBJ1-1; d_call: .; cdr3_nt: TGTGCCAGTAGTATAGGTCCGGGAAGGCGTGACACTGAAGCTTTCTTT; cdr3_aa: CASSIGPGRRDTEAFF
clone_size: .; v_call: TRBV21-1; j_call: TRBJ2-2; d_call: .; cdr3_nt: TGTGCCAGCAGCAGGTCTCCGGGACTGGGGAACACCGGGGAGCTGTTTTTT; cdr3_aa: CASSRSPGLGNTGELFF
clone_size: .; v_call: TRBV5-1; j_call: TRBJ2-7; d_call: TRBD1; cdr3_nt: TGCGCCAGCAGCTTGTTCGGACAGGGACTCTACGAGCAGTACTTC; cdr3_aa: CASSLFGQGLYEQYF
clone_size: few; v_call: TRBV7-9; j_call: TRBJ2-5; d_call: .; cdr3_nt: TGTGCCAGCAACTTAGAGGGCCGGAGGGGTGAGACCCAGTACTTC; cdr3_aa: CASNLEGRRGETQYF
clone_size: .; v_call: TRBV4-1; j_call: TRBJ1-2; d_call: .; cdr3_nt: TGCGCCAGCAGCCTGGCCTACGGGGACTATGGCTACACCTTC; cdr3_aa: CASSLAYGDYGYTF
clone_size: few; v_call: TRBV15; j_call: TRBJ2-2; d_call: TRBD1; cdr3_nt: TGTGCCACCAGCCCAGGGACAGGGAGGACCGGGGAGCTGTTTTTT; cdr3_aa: CATSPGTGRTGELFF
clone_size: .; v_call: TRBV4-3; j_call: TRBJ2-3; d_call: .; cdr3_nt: TGCGCCAGCAGCCAAGATTTCGGCGGAGTTTCAGATACGCAGTATTTT; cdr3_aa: CASSQDFGGVSDTQYF
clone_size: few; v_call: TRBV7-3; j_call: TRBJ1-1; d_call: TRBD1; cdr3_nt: TGTGCCAGCAGCTTACAACAGGGGTCTGAAGCTTTCTTT; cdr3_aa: CASSLQQGSEAFF
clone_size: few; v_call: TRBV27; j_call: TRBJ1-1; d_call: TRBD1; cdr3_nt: TGTGCCAGCAGTTTCGGACAGGGGTGGGGGGGCACTGAAGCTTTCTTT; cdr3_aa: CASSFGQGWGGTEAFF
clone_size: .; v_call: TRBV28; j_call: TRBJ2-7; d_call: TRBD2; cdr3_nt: TGTGCCAGCATAAGCGGGGGCTACTCCTACGAGCAGTACTTC; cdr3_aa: CASISGGYSYEQYF
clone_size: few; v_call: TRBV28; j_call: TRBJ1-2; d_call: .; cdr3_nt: TGTGCCAGCAGCTCTCACGGGGGACCGTACCCCTATGGCTACACCTTC; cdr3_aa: CASSSHGGPYPYGYTF
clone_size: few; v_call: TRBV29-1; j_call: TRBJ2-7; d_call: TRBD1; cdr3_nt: TGCAGCGTTCAGGGGGCCTACGAGCAGTACTTC; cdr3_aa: CSVQGAYEQYF
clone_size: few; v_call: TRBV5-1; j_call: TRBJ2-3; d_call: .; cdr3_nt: TGCGCCAGCAGCCTCGGACTCGAGGCAGATACGCAGTATTTT; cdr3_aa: CASSLGLEADTQYF
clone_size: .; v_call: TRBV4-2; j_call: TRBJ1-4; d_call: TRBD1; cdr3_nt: TGTGCCAGCAGCCAAGGTCTTACCCCAGGGGGCAACTCCGCGGGAAAACTGTTTTTT; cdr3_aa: CASSQGLTPGGNSAGKLFF
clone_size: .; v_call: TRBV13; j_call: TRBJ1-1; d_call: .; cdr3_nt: TGTGCCAGCAGCCACACCCACACTGAAGCTTTCTTT; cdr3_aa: CASSHTHTEAFF
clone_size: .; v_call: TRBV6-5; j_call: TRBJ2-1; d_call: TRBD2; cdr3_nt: TGTGCCAGCAGTTCCGGGACTAGCGGGCGTCATGAGCAGTTCTTC; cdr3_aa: CASSSGTSGRHEQFF
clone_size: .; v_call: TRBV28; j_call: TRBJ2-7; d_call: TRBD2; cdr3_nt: TGTGCCAGCAGCCGGCTCCTAGCGGGAGGGACCTACGAGCAGTACTTC; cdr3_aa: CASSRLLAGGTYEQYF
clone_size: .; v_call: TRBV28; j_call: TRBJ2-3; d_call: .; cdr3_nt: TGTGCCAGCAGGGAAGGGGTCACAGATACGCAGTATTTT; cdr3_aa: CASREGVTDTQYF
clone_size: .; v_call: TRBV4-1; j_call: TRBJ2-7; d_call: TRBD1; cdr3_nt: TGCGCCAGCAGTCAACAAGGGGGCAGATTCACCTTTCGCGAGCAGTACTTC; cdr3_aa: CASSQQGGRFTFREQYF
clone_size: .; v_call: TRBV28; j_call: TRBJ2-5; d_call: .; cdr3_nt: TGTGCCAGCAGTTTTTTAGCAGGGCAAGAGACCCAGTACTTC; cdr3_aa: CASSFLAGQETQYF
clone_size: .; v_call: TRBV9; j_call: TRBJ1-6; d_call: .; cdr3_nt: TGTGCCAGCAGCCCCGGGACCTATAATTCACCCCTCCACTTT; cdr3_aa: CASSPGTYNSPLHF
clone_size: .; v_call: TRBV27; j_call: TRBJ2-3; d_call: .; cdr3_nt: TGTGCCAGCAGTACAACAGATACGCAGTATTTT; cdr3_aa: CASSTTDTQYF
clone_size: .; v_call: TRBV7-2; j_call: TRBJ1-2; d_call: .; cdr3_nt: TGTGCCAGCAGCTTAGGAGGAGGCCGCGGTGGCTACACCTTC; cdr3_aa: CASSLGGGRGGYTF
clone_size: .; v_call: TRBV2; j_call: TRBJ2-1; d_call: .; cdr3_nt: TGTGCCAGCAGTGCTCGGCTAGAGGTGGTCAATGAGCAGTTCTTC; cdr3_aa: CASSARLEVVNEQFF
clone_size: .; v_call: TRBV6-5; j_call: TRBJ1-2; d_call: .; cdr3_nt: TGTGCCAGCAGTCCCCGGGGATATGGCTACACCTTC; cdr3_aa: CASSPRGYGYTF
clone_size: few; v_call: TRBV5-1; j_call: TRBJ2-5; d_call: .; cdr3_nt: TGCGCCAGCAGCTTGACGGCGGAAGAGACCCAGTACTTC; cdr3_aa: CASSLTAEETQYF
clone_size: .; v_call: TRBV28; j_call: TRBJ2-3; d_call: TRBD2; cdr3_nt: TGTGCCAGCGCGGTTCAGGAGGGAGGGCTGACAGATACGCAGTATTTT; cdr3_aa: CASAVQEGGLTDTQYF
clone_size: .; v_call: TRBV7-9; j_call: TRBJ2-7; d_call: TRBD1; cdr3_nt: TGTGCCAGCAGCTCCATCCGGGACAGGGACAGGGGCGAGCAGTACTTC; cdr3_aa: CASSSIRDRDRGEQYF
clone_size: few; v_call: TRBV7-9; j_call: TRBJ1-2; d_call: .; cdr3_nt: TGTGCCAGCAGCCCGGGATGGAACTATGGCTACACCTTC; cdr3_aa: CASSPGWNYGYTF
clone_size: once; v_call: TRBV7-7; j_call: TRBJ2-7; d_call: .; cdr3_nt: TGTGCTAGCAGCTTAAAATCGCCACTTTCCTACGAGCAGTACTTC; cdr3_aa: CASSLKSPLSYEQYF
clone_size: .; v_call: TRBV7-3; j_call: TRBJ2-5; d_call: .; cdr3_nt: TGTGCCAGCAGCCCCGCCGGGGAAGAGACCCAGTACTTC; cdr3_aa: CASSPAGEETQYF
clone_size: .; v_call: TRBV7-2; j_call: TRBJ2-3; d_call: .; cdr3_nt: TGTGCCAGCTCGCAGACAGGCTTCACAGATACGCAGTATTTT; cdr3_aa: CASSQTGFTDTQYF
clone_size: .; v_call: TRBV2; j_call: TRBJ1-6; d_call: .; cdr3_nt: TGTGCCAGCAGTGAAGAACAGGCTACGACCTCCTATAATTCACCCCTCAACTTT; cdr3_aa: CASSEEQATTSYNSPLNF
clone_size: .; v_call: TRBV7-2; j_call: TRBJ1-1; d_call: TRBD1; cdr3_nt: TGTGCCAGCAGCTTAGAGACAGGGTCTACTGAAGCTTTCTTT; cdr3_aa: CASSLETGSTEAFF
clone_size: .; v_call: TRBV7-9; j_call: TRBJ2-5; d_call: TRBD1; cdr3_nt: TGTGCCAGCAGCTTTAACAGGGGCCCAGAGACCCAGTACTTC; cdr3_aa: CASSFNRGPETQYF
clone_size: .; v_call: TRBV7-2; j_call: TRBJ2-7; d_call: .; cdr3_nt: TGTGCCAGCAGCTTATGGGAGCGGGCGGGGGAGCAGTACTTC; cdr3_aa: CASSLWERAGEQYF
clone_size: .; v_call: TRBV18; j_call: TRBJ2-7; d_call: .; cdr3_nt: TGTGCCAGCTCACCACCAAATGAGGAAGGGCAGTACTTC; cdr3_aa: CASSPPNEEGQYF
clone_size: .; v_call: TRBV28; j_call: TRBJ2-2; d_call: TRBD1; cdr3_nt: TGTGCCAGCAGAATGTCCCGGGACAGGGCCCATGCCGGGGAGCTGTTTTTT; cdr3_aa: CASRMSRDRAHAGELFF